Listed here are 18 T cell receptor beta chains from one sample, sequenced in a study of blood T cell repertoires in COVID-19. Clones were read by immunoSEQ multiplex PCR, and TCRdb kept only the in-frame ones, dropping some. The table includes 60,000 to 100,000 clones, 85% to 90% detected once. What was sequenced was peripheral blood. These receptors originate from a man aged 50 to 60 with active COVID-19.

A remark on this clone: This CDR3 is also generated by other DNA sequences in the sample. The rearrangement uses TRBV12-3 or TRBV12-4 and TRBJ2-3; TRBD2 matches 7 bases. The CDR3 covers 11 residues. V lost 8 bases, J lost 8 bases, and 4 bases stayed unmatched. The CDR3 is CASSREGTQYF. The CDR3 DNA reads as TGTGCCAGCTCCAGGGAGGGTACGCAGTATTTT.

The chain has TRBV29-1 and TRBJ1-1, with a tentative D call TRBD1 (6 bases). The germline CDR1 and CDR2 sequences are SQVTM and ANQGSEA. The CDR3 is 13 residues long. The ends were cut back, 4 bases at V and 8 bases at J, with 17 bases in the middle. This CDR3 is CSVVGSGGGEAFF. For the CDR3, the DNA is TGCAGCGTTGTAGGGTCTGGGGGCGGAGAAGCTTTCTTT. Full variable domain (missing parts from reference TRBV29-1 and TRBJ1-1): SAVISQKPSRDICQRGTSLTIQCQVDSQVTMMFWYRQQPGQSLTLIATANQGSEATYESGFVIDKFPISRPNLTFSTLTVSNMSPEDSSIYLCSVVGSGGGEAFFGQGTRLTVV.

The rearrangement links TRBV10-3 to TRBJ2-2; D is ambiguous. The CDR3 is 11 amino acids. Trimming pared 6 bases from V and 6 bases from J, leaving 5 bases between. Germline assignment: CDR1 ENHRY and CDR2 SYGVKD. Written as DNA, the CDR3 is TGTGCCATCAGATTATCCGGGGAGCTGTTTTTT. Translating gives CAIRLSGELFF.

CDR3 bases: TGTGCCAGCAGTCCAGGGCGGAATTCACCCCTCCACTTT. This codes for CASSPGRNSPLHF. This chain links TRBV2 with TRBJ1-6; D is perhaps TRBD1 (5 bases). Germline CDR1 reads SNHLY; CDR2 reads FYNNEI. The CDR3 runs to 13 residues. V lost 5 bases, J lost 7 bases, and 9 bases lay in between.

Turning to this clone: Sequence at one end of the junction differs from germline and may be a read error. The gene calls are TRBV19 and TRBJ2-5; 10 nucleotides align to TRBD1. Looked up from germline, CDR1 is LNHDA and CDR2 is SQIVND (reference sequence). This CDR3 has 16 amino acids. The CDR3 loop is CASKGQGEAVQETQYF. DNA for the CDR3: TGTGCAAGTAAAGGACAGGGGGAGGCAGTACAGGAGACCCAGTACTTC.

This chain connects TRBV12-3 or TRBV12-4 to TRBJ2-5; D is perhaps TRBD1 (6 bases). The V end lost 5 bases, the J end lost 2 bases, and 9 bases lay between the germline ends. There are 13 residues in the CDR3. The DNA of the CDR3 is TGTGCCAGCAGTACTCAGGGGCAAGAGACCCAGTACTTC. Its protein product is CASSTQGQETQYF.

This clone was seen just once. The chain carries TRBV28 and TRBJ2-7, with 7 bases fitting TRBD1. Germline V gives CDR1 MDHEN, CDR2 SYDVKM. This CDR3 has 15 amino acids. The V gene end was trimmed by 4 bases and the J gene end by 7 bases; junction bases not matched to a gene: 13. The CDR3 coding sequence is TGTGCCAGCAGTTACTCCGGGAAGGGGGCTGAGGAGCAGTACTTC. The encoded protein is CASSYSGKGAEEQYF.

The J gene is TRBJ2-5, the V gene TRBV2, with D unclear. Germline loops: CDR1 SNHLY, CDR2 FYNNEI. The CDR3 consists of 12 residues. V dropped 3 bases and J dropped 7 bases, with 9 bases sitting between them. The CDR3 region has the DNA TGTGCCAGCAGTGAGGCTTCTCGGACCCAGTACTTC. Translated, it gives CASSEASRTQYF.

V and J are TRBV7-2 and TRBJ2-4; the D is unclear. CDR3 size: 15 residues. In germline, CDR1 is SGHTA, CDR2 FQGNSA. Trimming removed 4 bases from V and 0 bases from J, with 10 bases in between. The CDR3 loop reads CASSSQVLAKNIQYF. The CDR3 DNA is TGTGCCAGCAGCTCCCAGGTTTTAGCCAAAAACATTCAGTACTTC. Supplemented by reference TRBV7-2 and TRBJ2-4, the full variable domain reads GAGVSQSPSNKVTEKGKDVELRCDPISGHTALYWYRQSLGQGLEFLIYFQGNSAPDKSGLPSDRFSAERTGGSVSTLTIQRTQQEDSAVYLCASSSQVLAKNIQYFGAGTRLSVL.

V and J are TRBV12-5 and TRBJ2-2, with 8 nucleotides matching TRBD1. Per the germline V gene, CDR1 is LGHNT and CDR2 is FRNRAP. J lost 5 bases, V lost 0 bases, and 8 bases had no gene match. This CDR3 region has 17 residues. The CDR3: CASGLVLGGTGTGELFF. The CDR3 DNA sequence: TGTGCTAGTGGTTTGGTACTCGGAGGGACAGGAACCGGGGAGCTGTTTTTT.

The gene calls are TRBV2 and TRBJ2-2, with D maybe TRBD2 (6 bases). The CDR3 loop spans 15 amino acids. Germline assignment: CDR1 SNHLY and CDR2 FYNNEI. The V end lost 5 bases, the J end lost 8 bases, and 18 bases lay between the germline ends. Here the CDR3 DNA reads TGTGCCAGCAGTCAGTCGGGGGTCCTGGTAGGGGAGCTGTTTTTT. This sequence encodes CASSQSGVLVGELFF.

The chain employs TRBV19 and TRBJ2-3; TRBD2 might be the D (7 bases). Germline assignment: CDR1 LNHDA and CDR2 SQIVND (reference sequence). The CDR3 has 15 amino acids. V was pared by 3 bases and J by 3 bases, with 13 bases between. CDR3: CASSMRGGWTDTQYF. The CDR3 bases are TGTGCCAGTAGTATGAGGGGGGGTTGGACAGATACGCAGTATTTT.

J is TRBJ2-2 and V is TRBV19; D is possibly TRBD1 (6 bases). The V gene lost 7 bases and the J gene lost 3 bases, with 12 bases spanning the gap. CDR1 and CDR2 from the germline V gene are LNHDA and SQIVND (reference sequence). The CDR3 runs to 14 residues. DNA of the CDR3: TGTGCCAGTATAGGGCAGGGGTACACCGGGGAGCTGTTTTTT. Its translation: CASIGQGYTGELFF.

The chain uses TRBV21-1 and TRBJ1-3; TRBD1, the table's D call, lacks a check against the DNA. TRBV21-1 is flagged as a pseudogene. CDR3 size: 16 residues. Here the CDR3 reads CASRPDRASSGNTIYF. In nucleotides, the CDR3 is TGTGCCAGCAGACCCGACAGGGCAAGCTCTGGAAACACCATATATTTT.

V is TRBV6-2 or TRBV6-3 and J is TRBJ2-1; 12 bases are shared with TRBD2. J gave up 7 bases and V 4 bases, and 5 bases lay outside the gene matches. Germline V CDR1 and CDR2: MNHEY, SVGEGT. The CDR3 has 15 amino acids. CDR3 protein: CASSWGLAGSNEQFF. CDR3 coding DNA: TGTGCCAGCAGTTGGGGACTAGCGGGTTCGAATGAGCAGTTCTTC.

This chain joins TRBV5-1 and TRBJ1-1; unclear D gene. The CDR3 runs to 14 residues. The germline V gene encodes CDR1 SGHRS and CDR2 YFSETQ. V was pared by 4 bases and J by 1 base, with 11 bases between. Written as DNA, the CDR3 is TGCGCCAGCAGCCCCCGGGTCTCGAACACTGAAGCTTTCTTT. Protein sequence: CASSPRVSNTEAFF. Supplemented by reference TRBV5-1 and TRBJ1-1, the full variable domain reads KAGVTQTPRYLIKTRGQQVTLSCSPISGHRSVSWYQQTPGQGLQFLFEYFSETQRNKGNFPGRFSGRQFSNSRSEMNVSTLELGDSALYLCASSPRVSNTEAFFGQGTRLTVV.

The rearrangement uses TRBV20-1 and TRBJ2-3; 7 nucleotides agree with TRBD2. The CDR3 has 14 amino acids. Germline-derived CDR1 and CDR2 are DFQATT and SNEGSKA (reference sequence). The trim removed 3 bases at V and 2 bases at J, leaving 5 bases unmatched. The CDR3 here is CSASGRENTDTQYF. The CDR3 coding sequence is TGCAGTGCTAGTGGGCGGGAGAACACAGATACGCAGTATTTT.

V usage is TRBV27 and J usage is TRBJ1-3; D is unclear. Per germline, CDR1 MNHEY and CDR2 SMNVEV (reference sequence). V was shortened by 6 bases and J by 0 bases, with 18 bases between the two germline ends. The CDR3 has 17 amino acids. The CDR3: CASSLTGSPLSGNTIYF. The DNA for the CDR3 is TGTGCCAGCAGCCTTACGGGGTCCCCTCTCTCTGGAAACACCATATATTTT.